This T cell receptor (beta chain) was obtained from a study of blood T cells in healthy people across ages. Study results and caveats: TCR beta diversity, measured per million T cells, fell in a roughly linear way with age.

Together with a sample-barcoded 5' primer, a J-beta primer mix was included in a second PCR lasting roughly 6 to 12 cycles. Every sample gave at least 2.5 million paired-end reads containing CDR3. TCRdb processed the 5' RACE reads anew with MiXCR; each CDR3 protein has one entry. The data contain around 1,000,000 distinct CDR3 sequences, roughly a quarter of them singletons. The V gene lost 5 bases and the J gene lost 3 bases, with 13 bases spanning the gap. The CDR3 covers 13 residues. Germline V gene data show CDR1 as SQVTM and CDR2 as ANQGSEA. This clonotype appeared a few times. Its specificity is not known. The sample was also reused in another study, on T cells of mothers and their children.

This receptor was identified in a girl under 10 years old in good health. The rearrangement uses TRBV29-1 and TRBJ1-2; possible D gene TRBD1, 6 bases. The sequencing sample was made of blood. CDR3 bases: TGCAGCGTTTTCCAGGGGAGGGACTATGGCTACACCTTC. Translated: CSVFQGRDYGYTF. The full variable domain, in which reference TRBV29-1 and TRBJ1-2 provide the parts outside the CDR3, is SAVISQKPSRDICQRGTSLTIQCQVDSQVTMMFWYRQQPGQSLTLIATANQGSEATYESGFVIDKFPISRPNLTFSTLTVSNMSPEDSSIYLCSVFQGRDYGYTFGSGTRLTVV.